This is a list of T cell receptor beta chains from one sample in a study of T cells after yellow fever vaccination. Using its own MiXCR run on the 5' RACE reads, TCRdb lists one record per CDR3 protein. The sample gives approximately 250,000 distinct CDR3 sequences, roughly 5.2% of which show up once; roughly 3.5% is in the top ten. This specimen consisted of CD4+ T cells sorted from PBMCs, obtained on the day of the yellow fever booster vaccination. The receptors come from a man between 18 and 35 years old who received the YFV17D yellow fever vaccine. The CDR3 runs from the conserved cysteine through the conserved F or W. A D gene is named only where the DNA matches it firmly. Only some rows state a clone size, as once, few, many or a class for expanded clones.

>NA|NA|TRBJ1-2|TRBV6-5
CASTKDGRNYGYTF
TGTGCCAGCACCAAGGACGGACGGAACTATGGCTACACCTTC
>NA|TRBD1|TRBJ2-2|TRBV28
CASSLSGQGGGELFF
TGTGCCAGCAGTTTATCGGGACAGGGGGGCGGGGAGCTGTTTTTT
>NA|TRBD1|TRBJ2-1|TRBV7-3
CASSLGQVALNEQFF
TGTGCCAGCAGCTTGGGACAGGTCGCTCTGAATGAGCAGTTCTTC
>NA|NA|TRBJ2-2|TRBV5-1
CASSSSPNRDTGELFF
TGCGCCAGCAGCTCCTCACCTAACAGGGACACCGGGGAGCTGTTTTTT
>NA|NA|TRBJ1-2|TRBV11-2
CASSLANRGDGYTF
TGTGCCAGCAGCCTAGCGAACCGAGGGGATGGCTACACCTTC
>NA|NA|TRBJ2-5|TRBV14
CASSRANQETQYF
TGTGCCAGCAGCCGGGCAAATCAAGAGACCCAGTACTTC
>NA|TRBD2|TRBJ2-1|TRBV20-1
CSASGGARAYNEQFF
TGCAGTGCTAGCGGGGGGGCGCGAGCTTACAATGAGCAGTTCTTC
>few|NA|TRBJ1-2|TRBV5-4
CASSRPRERYGYTF
TGTGCCAGCAGCAGACCCCGGGAACGCTATGGCTACACCTTC
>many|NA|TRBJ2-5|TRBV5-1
CASSLSTRPSQQETQYF
TGCGCCAGCAGCTTGTCCACCCGACCGTCGCAGCAAGAGACCCAGTACTTC
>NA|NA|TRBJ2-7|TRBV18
CASSPILQSSYEQYF
TGTGCCAGCTCACCCATTCTACAGAGCTCCTACGAGCAGTACTTC
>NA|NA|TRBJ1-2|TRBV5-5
CASSLVVELGGYTF
TGTGCCAGCAGCTTGGTTGTGGAACTGGGGGGCTACACCTTC
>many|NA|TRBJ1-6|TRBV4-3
CASSQWGRGSPLHF
TGCGCCAGCAGCCAATGGGGGCGAGGGTCACCCCTCCACTTT
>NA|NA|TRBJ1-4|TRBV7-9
CASSLLQGGEKLFF
TGTGCCAGCAGCTTATTACAGGGAGGGGAAAAACTGTTTTTT
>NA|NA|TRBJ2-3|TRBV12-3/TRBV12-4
CASSFANRGGTDTQYF
TGTGCCAGCAGTTTTGCCAACAGGGGGGGGACAGATACGCAGTATTTT
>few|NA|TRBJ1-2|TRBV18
CASSPRGGDYGYTF
TGTGCCAGCTCACCACGGGGAGGTGACTATGGCTACACCTTC
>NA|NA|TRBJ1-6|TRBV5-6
CASSLYGPQALYNSPLHF
TGTGCCAGCAGCTTGTACGGGCCCCAGGCATTGTATAATTCACCCCTCCACTTT
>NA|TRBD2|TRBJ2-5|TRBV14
CASSPRQAGETQYF
TGTGCCAGCAGCCCAAGGCAAGCGGGGGAGACCCAGTACTTC
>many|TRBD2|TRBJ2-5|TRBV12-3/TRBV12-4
CASSLRAGGRETQYF
TGTGCCAGCAGTTTACGAGCGGGGGGCAGGGAGACCCAGTACTTC
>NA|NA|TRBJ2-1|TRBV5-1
CASSIGTGNEQFF
TGCGCCAGCAGCATCGGGACGGGGAATGAGCAGTTCTTC
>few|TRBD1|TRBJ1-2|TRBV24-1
CATSDPTGGNYGYTF
TGTGCCACCAGTGATCCGACAGGGGGAAACTATGGCTACACCTTC
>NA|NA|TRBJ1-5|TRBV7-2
CASSLGQSLNQPQHF
TGTGCCAGCAGCTTAGGACAATCCCTCAATCAGCCCCAGCATTTT
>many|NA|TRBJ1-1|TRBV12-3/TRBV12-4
CASSLIQGSEAFF
TGTGCCAGCAGTTTAATCCAGGGCTCTGAAGCTTTCTTT
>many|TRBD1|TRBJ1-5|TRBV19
CASSRGQGSQPQHF
TGTGCCAGTAGCCGCGGACAGGGCTCGCAGCCCCAGCATTTT
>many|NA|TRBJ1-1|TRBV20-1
CSAPAGPTEAFF
TGCAGTGCCCCCGCAGGGCCCACTGAAGCTTTCTTT
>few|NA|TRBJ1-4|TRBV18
CASSQSGTQWDIEKLFF
TGTGCCAGCTCACAATCGGGGACTCAATGGGATATTGAAAAACTGTTTTTT
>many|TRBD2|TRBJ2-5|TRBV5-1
CASRDKRGEETQYF
TGCGCCAGCAGGGATAAGCGGGGGGAAGAGACCCAGTACTTC
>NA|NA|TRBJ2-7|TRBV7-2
CASSPQGGGEQYF
TGTGCCAGCAGCCCACAGGGAGGGGGCGAGCAGTACTTC
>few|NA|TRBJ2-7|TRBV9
CASSVEDYEQYF
TGTGCCAGCAGCGTAGAAGACTACGAGCAGTACTTC
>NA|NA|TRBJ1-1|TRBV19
CASSITVGRVNTEAFF
TGTGCCAGTAGTATAACCGTGGGCAGGGTGAACACTGAAGCTTTCTTT